Listed below are T cell receptor beta chains from one sample, sequenced in a study of blood T cell repertoires in COVID-19. This table comes from immunoSEQ multiplex PCR, and its TCRdb copy is limited to in-frame clones, with some not included. The table has tens of thousands of clones, around 90% seen once. Source material: peripheral blood. These receptor sequences come from a man aged 55 to 69 with acute or convalescent COVID-19. Each CDR3 is given with its conserved first and last residue. The D gene is left open where the match is weak. Clone size is given for some rows only: seen once, a few or many times, or a class if the clone is expanded.

J gene: TRBJ2-4
V gene: TRBV7-2
D gene: TRBD1
clone size: .
CDR3 DNA: TGTGCCAGCAGCGCCGGGACAGGGGAAAACATTCAGTACTTC
CDR3 protein: CASSAGTGENIQYF

J gene: TRBJ2-1
V gene: TRBV9
D gene: .
clone size: .
CDR3 DNA: TGTGCCAGCAGCGTAGTCCGGGGGTTCTCCTCCTACAATGAGCAGTTCTTC
CDR3 protein: CASSVVRGFSSYNEQFF

J gene: TRBJ1-5
V gene: TRBV13
D gene: TRBD1
clone size: .
CDR3 DNA: TGTGCCAGCAGTCTCCCCCCCCGGGACAGTAGATTATATGGGGGTTATAGCAATCAGCCCCAGCATTTT
CDR3 protein: CASSLPPRDSRLYGGYSNQPQHF

J gene: TRBJ2-1
V gene: TRBV19
D gene: TRBD2
clone size: .
CDR3 DNA: TGTGCCAGTAGGACTAGCGGGAGCGACAATGAGCAGTTCTTC
CDR3 protein: CASRTSGSDNEQFF

J gene: TRBJ2-5
V gene: TRBV5-1
D gene: .
clone size: .
CDR3 DNA: TGCGCCAGCAGCCCCCGAAGCGGCGAGACCCAGTACTTC
CDR3 protein: CASSPRSGETQYF

J gene: TRBJ1-2
V gene: TRBV5-6
D gene: .
clone size: .
CDR3 DNA: TGTGCCAGCAGCTTTAGCCGAAACTATGGCTACACCTTC
CDR3 protein: CASSFSRNYGYTF

J gene: TRBJ1-3
V gene: TRBV12-3/TRBV12-4
D gene: .
clone size: .
CDR3 DNA: TGTGCCAGCCGGCGAAGAGGCACCATATATTTT
CDR3 protein: CASRRRGTIYF

J gene: TRBJ2-3
V gene: TRBV2
D gene: .
clone size: .
CDR3 DNA: TGTGCCAGTGGTACAACGCAGTATTTT
CDR3 protein: CASGTTQYF

J gene: TRBJ1-1
V gene: TRBV7-2
D gene: .
clone size: .
CDR3 DNA: TGTGCCAGCAGCCCCCCCGGGACACGGAACACTGAAGCTTTCTTT
CDR3 protein: CASSPPGTRNTEAFF

J gene: TRBJ1-1
V gene: TRBV6-2/TRBV6-3
D gene: TRBD1
clone size: .
CDR3 DNA: TGTGCCAGCAGTTTTACGGACAGGGGCGGCACTGAAGCTTTCTTT
CDR3 protein: CASSFTDRGGTEAFF

J gene: TRBJ1-1
V gene: TRBV5-6
D gene: .
clone size: .
CDR3 DNA: TGTGCCAGCAAGAGCCGGGTGGAAGCTTTCTTT
CDR3 protein: CASKSRVEAFF

J gene: TRBJ2-3
V gene: TRBV4-1
D gene: TRBD2
clone size: once
CDR3 DNA: TGCGCCAGCAGCCAAGTCCCTTTAGGAGGGAGGGTGGTGACAGATACGCAGTATTTT
CDR3 protein: CASSQVPLGGRVVTDTQYF

J gene: TRBJ2-5
V gene: TRBV30
D gene: .
clone size: .
CDR3 DNA: TGTGCCTGGAGCACTAAGGGGGAGGGACAAGAGACCCAGTACTTC
CDR3 protein: CAWSTKGEGQETQYF

J gene: TRBJ2-5
V gene: TRBV5-4
D gene: .
clone size: .
CDR3 DNA: TGTGCCAGCAGCCCGAGGACAGCCCAAGAGACCCAGTACTTC
CDR3 protein: CASSPRTAQETQYF

J gene: TRBJ1-6
V gene: TRBV5-6
D gene: .
clone size: few
CDR3 DNA: TGTGCCAGCAGCTTAGTCAATACATATTCACCCCTCCACTTT
CDR3 protein: CASSLVNTYSPLHF

J gene: TRBJ1-1
V gene: TRBV15
D gene: .
clone size: .
CDR3 DNA: TGTGCCACCAGCAGGTCCCCCCAGGGGAACACTGAAGCTTTCTTT
CDR3 protein: CATSRSPQGNTEAFF

J gene: TRBJ1-2
V gene: TRBV7-2
D gene: .
clone size: .
CDR3 DNA: TGTGCCAGCAGCCTAAATAACTATGGCTACACCTTC
CDR3 protein: CASSLNNYGYTF

J gene: TRBJ1-3
V gene: TRBV29-1
D gene: TRBD1
clone size: once
CDR3 DNA: TGCAGCGTTGAAGAGCAGGCCAGGGGGCTTGGAAACACCATATATTTT
CDR3 protein: CSVEEQARGLGNTIYF

J gene: TRBJ1-5
V gene: TRBV4-1
D gene: TRBD1
clone size: .
CDR3 DNA: TGCGCCAGCAGCCAAGCCGGGACAGCTAGCAATCAGCCCCAGCATTTT
CDR3 protein: CASSQAGTASNQPQHF

J gene: TRBJ2-7
V gene: TRBV29-1
D gene: TRBD2
clone size: .
CDR3 DNA: TGCAGCGTGACGGGAGGCCGCGAGCAGTACTTC
CDR3 protein: CSVTGGREQYF

J gene: TRBJ2-7
V gene: TRBV7-2
D gene: TRBD1
clone size: .
CDR3 DNA: TGTGCCAGCAGCTTAGACGGGACAGGGTTAGTGGGCTACGAGCAGTACTTC
CDR3 protein: CASSLDGTGLVGYEQYF

J gene: TRBJ1-6
V gene: TRBV5-1
D gene: TRBD1
clone size: .
CDR3 DNA: TGCGCCAGCAGCTTCGGGACAGTGGATTCACCCCTCCACTTT
CDR3 protein: CASSFGTVDSPLHF

J gene: TRBJ1-2
V gene: TRBV19
D gene: .
clone size: .
CDR3 DNA: TGTGCCAGTAGTCCCTGGGAGGGGCTGGTCTATGGCTACACCTTC
CDR3 protein: CASSPWEGLVYGYTF

J gene: TRBJ2-3
V gene: TRBV7-2
D gene: .
clone size: few
CDR3 DNA: TGTGCCAGCAGCTCTTTCGTAGATACGCAGTATTTT
CDR3 protein: CASSSFVDTQYF

J gene: TRBJ1-5
V gene: TRBV18
D gene: .
clone size: .
CDR3 DNA: TGTGCCAGCTCACCACGTCCCATTGGGCATCAGCCCCAGCATTTT
CDR3 protein: CASSPRPIGHQPQHF

J gene: TRBJ2-3
V gene: TRBV29-1
D gene: .
clone size: few
CDR3 DNA: TGCAGCGTTGAACGCGGAACCAGCACAGATACGCAGTATTTT
CDR3 protein: CSVERGTSTDTQYF

J gene: TRBJ2-1
V gene: TRBV7-2
D gene: TRBD2
clone size: .
CDR3 DNA: TGTGCCAGCAGCTTAGTATCTAGCGGGAGAGGGAGCCCCTACAATGAGCAGTTCTTC
CDR3 protein: CASSLVSSGRGSPYNEQFF

J gene: TRBJ1-5
V gene: TRBV28
D gene: TRBD1
clone size: .
CDR3 DNA: TGTGCCAGCAGTGGGCGACAGGGAGATCAGCCCCAGCATTTT
CDR3 protein: CASSGRQGDQPQHF

J gene: TRBJ2-2
V gene: TRBV2
D gene: .
clone size: .
CDR3 DNA: TGTGCCAGCAGAGGCGGGTCCTTCACCGGGGAGCTGTTTTTT
CDR3 protein: CASRGGSFTGELFF

J gene: TRBJ2-5
V gene: TRBV28
D gene: .
clone size: .
CDR3 DNA: TGTGCCAGCAGTTCCCTATCTCGAGCCCAGTACTTC
CDR3 protein: CASSSLSRAQYF

J gene: TRBJ2-2
V gene: TRBV6-5
D gene: TRBD2
clone size: once
CDR3 DNA: TGTGCCAGCATCGGACTAGCGGGAGGCGGCGGGGAGCTGTTTTTT
CDR3 protein: CASIGLAGGGGELFF

J gene: TRBJ1-1
V gene: TRBV19
D gene: .
clone size: .
CDR3 DNA: TGTGCCAGCAGTATCGAATCCAGGGCAAAAGCTTTCTTT
CDR3 protein: CASSIESRAKAFF

J gene: TRBJ1-1
V gene: TRBV7-8
D gene: TRBD1
clone size: .
CDR3 DNA: TGTGCCAGCAGCTTTCCGGGACAGGCTTCCCATTGGTCGGGCGCTGAAGCTTTCTTT
CDR3 protein: CASSFPGQASHWSGAEAFF

J gene: TRBJ2-5
V gene: TRBV15
D gene: .
clone size: .
CDR3 DNA: TGTGCCACCAGCAGAGCGGTGCGGGACTGGGAGACCCAGTACTTC
CDR3 protein: CATSRAVRDWETQYF

J gene: TRBJ2-5
V gene: TRBV7-8
D gene: TRBD2
clone size: .
CDR3 DNA: TGTGCCACCGCCTCGGGGGGAAAACAAGAGACCCAGTACTTC
CDR3 protein: CATASGGKQETQYF